This T cell receptor beta chain was sequenced during a study of CD8 T cells in Susac syndrome. RNA, at about 0.45 to 1 ug, was reverse transcribed with random hexamers. The immunoSEQ assay covered 54 Vbeta and 13 Jbeta segments for CDR3. Each CDR3 protein is one row after TCRdb ran MiXCR on the immunoSEQ multiplex PCR reads. The table lists some 150,000 distinct CDR3 sequences, approximately 93% of them singletons. The V and J ends lost 0 bases and 8 bases, in that order; junction bases with no gene match: 10. This CDR3 comprises 16 residues. The V gene's germline CDR1 is SGDLS and CDR2 YYNGEE. TCR beta sequences were obtained from blood CD8+ and CD4+ T cells. As controls, healthy donors matched for age and sex were used. TEMRA cells were enriched by FACS, and CD4+ and CD8+ T cells were negatively isolated.

J is TRBJ2-1 and V is TRBV9, with 8 bases aligning to TRBD2. The source of this sequence is a human donor in good health. The sequencing input was CD4+ T cells from PBMCs. The CDR3 spells CASSVGAGDRSHEQFF. The CDR3 nucleotides read TGTGCCAGCAGCGTAGGAGCGGGAGATCGGTCACATGAGCAGTTCTTC. Complete variable domain (other parts from reference TRBV9 and TRBJ2-1): DSGVTQTPKHLITATGQRVTLRCSPRSGDLSVYWYQQSLDQGLQFLIQYYNGEERAKGNILERFSAQQFPDLHSELNLSSLELGDSALYFCASSVGAGDRSHEQFFGPGTRLTVL.